Below are 30 T cell receptor beta chains sequenced from a single sample in a study of response to subunit inactivated influenza vaccine. TCRdb recomputed calls from the RT-PCR reads with MiXCR, one row per CDR3 protein. Among 500,000 to 600,000 distinct CDR3 sequences listed, approximately 12% were seen once. The sample was PBMCs from blood, taken on the day of vaccination. The receptor source for this set is a man aged 45-65 years who received an inactivated influenza vaccine.

A few counts support this clonotype. The chain joins TRBV30 to TRBJ2-1; 7 positions match TRBD1. The germline gives CDR1 GTSNPN, CDR2 SVGIG (reference sequence). This CDR3 has 14 amino acids. The trim removed 4 bases at V and 4 bases at J, leaving 7 bases unmatched. The CDR3 DNA is TGTGCCTGGATCCCCGGGACAGCTTACAATGAGCAGTTCTTC. Protein sequence: CAWIPGTAYNEQFF.

This clonotype was found a few times. The V gene is TRBV29-1, the J gene TRBJ1-5; a possible D gene is TRBD1 (6 bases). Germline assignment: CDR1 SQVTM and CDR2 ANQGSEA. The CDR3 runs to 14 residues. V was clipped by 6 bases and J by 3 bases, with 15 bases between them. CDR3 sequence reads: CSVQEGGYNQPQHF. The CDR3 DNA is TGCAGCGTCCAGGAAGGGGGTTACAATCAGCCCCAGCATTTT.

This clonotype was counted a few times. J is TRBJ2-7 and V is TRBV21-1; TRBD2 is the table's D call and was not checked against the DNA. TRBV21-1 is an annotated pseudogene. The CDR3 totals 18 residues. CDR3 amino acids: CASSTLAGGPRGTYEQYF. In nucleotides, the CDR3 is TGTGCCAGCAGCACTTTAGCGGGAGGGCCGAGGGGAACCTACGAGCAGTACTTC.

This clonotype was detected a few times. The chain recombines TRBV12-3 or TRBV12-4 with TRBJ2-7; D may be TRBD1 (5 bases). Trimming stripped 7 bases from V and 6 bases from J, with 19 bases between. The CDR3 spans 14 residues. The CDR3 is CASTQNRQGGEQYF. The CDR3 DNA reads TGTGCCAGCACCCAAAATCGCCAGGGCGGCGAGCAGTACTTC.

The chain links TRBV29-1 to TRBJ1-2; D unclear. The germline gives CDR1 SQVTM, CDR2 ANQGSEA. Trimming took off 0 bases at V and 8 bases at J, with 19 bases between the two ends. The CDR3 covers 15 residues. DNA for the CDR3: TGCAGCGTTGAAGAATTTTCGTCCTGGCCGGGGGGCTACACCTTC. Translated, it gives CSVEEFSSWPGGYTF.

This chain connects TRBV5-4 to TRBJ2-4; a possible D gene is TRBD1 (6 bases). Trimming took 1 base from V and 0 from J, leaving 20 bases between them. Germline CDR1 is SGHNT and CDR2 is YYREEE (reference sequence). The CDR3 extends over 19 amino acids. Here the CDR3 reads CASSLLGGSGIRAKNIQYF. The CDR3 region has the DNA TGTGCCAGCAGCTTGCTTGGGGGCTCAGGTATCAGAGCCAAAAACATTCAGTACTTC.

The chain is built from TRBV6-1 and TRBJ2-1; 11 nucleotides match TRBD2. V dropped 6 bases and J dropped 8; count of bases not matched to a gene: 6. This CDR3 spans 14 amino acids. Germline V lookup: CDR1 MNHNS, CDR2 SASEGT. The DNA for the CDR3 is TGTGCCAGCAGAAGTAGCGGGGGGGAGGATGAGCAGTTCTTC. This sequence encodes CASRSSGGEDEQFF.

This clonotype was seen more than once but under ten times. V gene TRBV11-1 combines with J gene TRBJ2-2; D is tentatively TRBD1 or TRBD2 (5 bases each). Germline CDR1 and CDR2: SGHAT and FQDESV (reference sequence). Trimming removed 5 bases from V and 2 bases from J, with 21 bases in between. The CDR3 extends over 18 amino acids. Here the CDR3 DNA reads TGTGCCAGCAGCGGGGAGCGTGGACAACCCCGAAACACCGGGGAGCTGTTTTTT. It translates to CASSGERGQPRNTGELFF.

This clonotype has more than one count but fewer than ten. V and J are TRBV18 and TRBJ2-1, with TRBD2 identical over 9 bases. The germline gives CDR1 KGHSH, CDR2 LQKENI. This CDR3 is 18 amino acids long. With 4 bases clipped from V and 2 bases from J, the junction kept 12 bases outside the gene matches. CDR3 loop: CASSRSPGTSIPYNEQFF. Here the CDR3 DNA reads TGTGCCAGCTCACGATCCCCCGGGACTAGCATCCCCTACAATGAGCAGTTCTTC. The full variable domain, its missing parts supplied by reference TRBV18 and TRBJ2-1, is NAGVMQNPRHLVRRRGQEARLRCSPMKGHSHVYWYRQLPEEGLKFMVYLQKENIIDESGMPKERFSAEFPKEGPSILRIQQVVRGDSAAYFCASSRSPGTSIPYNEQFFGPGTRLTVL.

The V gene is TRBV5-1, the J gene TRBJ2-2, with a weak D call TRBD2 (5 bases). Germline V gives CDR1 SGHRS, CDR2 YFSETQ. The germline V and J ends were trimmed by 1 base and 1 base, with 11 bases remaining between them. The CDR3 totals 16 residues. CDR3 sequence (DNA): TGCGCCAGCAGCTTGACCGGGGTCCGGAACACCGGGGAGCTGTTTTTT. Translated: CASSLTGVRNTGELFF.

The chain carries TRBV12-3 or TRBV12-4 and TRBJ2-7; TRBD2 might be the D (6 bases). The CDR3 runs 13 residues. With 6 bases removed from V and 9 bases from J, the gap between germline ends came to 18 bases. CDR3 amino acids: CASRGGRMLAQYF. The CDR3 coding sequence is TGTGCCAGCAGGGGGGGACGGATGCTCGCGCAGTACTTC.

This chain uses TRBV5-1 with TRBJ2-4; 7 bases are shared with TRBD2. The V segment lost 4 bases and the J segment 8 bases; nucleotides outside the gene matches: 18. This CDR3 has 17 amino acids. Germline CDR1 SGHRS, CDR2 YFSETQ. CDR3 loop: CASSPLLGGRGIDIQYF. Here the CDR3 DNA reads TGCGCCAGCAGCCCGCTCTTAGGCGGGAGAGGGATAGACATTCAGTACTTC.

V usage is TRBV6-1 and J usage is TRBJ2-5; 10 bases map to TRBD2. This CDR3 has 17 amino acids. In germline, CDR1 is MNHNS, CDR2 SASEGT. V shed 8 bases, J shed 2 bases, and the junction held 14 bases outside the gene matches. DNA for the CDR3: TGTGCCAGCTCTAACGGGGCTAGCGGGAGTTGGCAAGAGACCCAGTACTTC. It encodes CASSNGASGSWQETQYF.

The rearrangement joins TRBV24-1 to TRBJ2-7; 10 bases map to TRBD1. CDR1 is KGHDR, CDR2 SFDVKD, per germline. V dropped 4 bases and J dropped 7; count of bases not matched to a gene: 12. CDR3 length: 16 residues. The chain's CDR3 is CATSEAQGQGVKEQYF. For the CDR3, the DNA is TGTGCCACCAGTGAAGCGCAAGGACAGGGGGTGAAAGAGCAGTACTTC.

This clonotype turned up a few times. V is TRBV27 and J is TRBJ2-7; D is undetermined. Trimming shortened V by 5 bases and J by 2 bases, and 10 bases separated the two germline ends. This CDR3 region has 13 residues. Germline V CDR1 and CDR2: MNHEY, SMNVEV (reference sequence). DNA for the CDR3: TGTGCCAGCAGTCCAGCAATAGCCTACGAGCAGTACTTC. This gives the protein CASSPAIAYEQYF.

The CDR3 loop reads CASSQERQTQFF. In nucleotides, the CDR3 is TGTGCCAGCAGCCAAGAAAGACAAACGCAGTTCTTC. The rearrangement uses TRBV14 and TRBJ2-1; D is undetermined. The V end lost 0 bases, the J end lost 12 bases, and 9 bases lay between the germline ends. The CDR3 length is 12 residues. From germline, CDR1 is SGHDN and CDR2 FVKESK. The whole variable domain, filled in from reference TRBV14 and TRBJ2-1, reads EAGVTQFPSHSVIEKGQTVTLRCDPISGHDNLYWYRRVMGKEIKFLLHFVKESKQDESGMPNNRFLAERTGGTYSTLKVQPAELEDSGVYFCASSQERQTQFFGPGTRLTVL.

This clonotype has a handful of counts. The chain uses TRBV29-1 and TRBJ2-3, with TRBD1 identical over 7 bases. Germline V gene sequence: CDR1 SQVTM, CDR2 ANQGSEA. Trimming cost V 7 bases and J 4 bases; bases outside gene matches: 5. This CDR3 has 12 amino acids. The CDR3 DNA reads TGCAGCGCTCGACAGGGCCCAGATACGCAGTATTTT. Residues: CSARQGPDTQYF.

The chain carries TRBV28 and TRBJ1-5, with D unclear. V was clipped by 8 bases and J by 3 bases, with 14 bases between them. The CDR3 has 14 residues. Germline loops: CDR1 MDHEN, CDR2 SYDVKM. This chain's CDR3 is CASLWAAANQPQHF. The DNA for the CDR3 is TGTGCCAGCCTGTGGGCCGCGGCCAATCAGCCCCAGCATTTT.

This clonotype occurred a few times. The V gene is TRBV7-2, the J gene TRBJ2-2; unclear D gene. There are 15 residues in the CDR3. CDR1 and CDR2 (germline): SGHTA, FQGNSA. Trimming cost V 0 bases and J 0 bases, with 5 bases left between them. The CDR3 coding sequence is TGTGCCAGCAGCTTAGCCCGGACGAACACCGGGGAGCTGTTTTTT. Its translation: CASSLARTNTGELFF.

This chain joins TRBV4-3 and TRBJ2-5, with D tentatively TRBD1 or TRBD2 (5 bases each). The CDR3 totals 15 residues. CDR1 is LGHNA and CDR2 is YSLEER in the germline V gene. Trimming pared 1 base from V and 2 bases from J, leaving 11 bases between. The CDR3 region is CASSQAPGAQETQYF. In nucleotides, the CDR3 is TGCGCCAGCAGCCAAGCCCCCGGGGCGCAAGAGACCCAGTACTTC.

This clonotype has more than one count but fewer than ten. The gene calls are TRBV7-9 and TRBJ2-7; D not certain. CDR1 and CDR2 (germline): SEHNR, FQNEAQ (reference sequence). The CDR3 is made up of 12 amino acids. Trimming took off 1 base at V and 11 bases at J, with 12 bases between the two ends. This CDR3 reads CASSLGKGNEYF. The CDR3 nucleotides read TGTGCCAGCAGCTTAGGTAAAGGGAACGAGTACTTC.

This clonotype was seen a few times. The chain has TRBV20-1 and TRBJ2-3; D may correspond to TRBD1 or TRBD2 (6 bases each). Germline V gives CDR1 DFQATT, CDR2 SNEGSKA (reference sequence). The CDR3 sequence is 11 residues long. CDR3 sequence reads: CRGGSTDTQYF. CDR3 bases: TGCAGAGGGGGGAGCACAGATACGCAGTATTTT.

The rearrangement uses TRBV20-1 and TRBJ2-7; 11 nucleotides line up with TRBD1. CDR3 length: 12 residues. The junction had 4 bases not matched to a gene; V was cut back by 6 bases and J by 6 bases. Germline V lookup: CDR1 DFQATT, CDR2 SNEGSKA (reference sequence). CDR3 residues: CSARTGGSEQYF. The CDR3 bases are TGCAGTGCAAGGACAGGGGGCAGCGAGCAGTACTTC.

In this sample, this clonotype turned up a few times. The chain has TRBV5-6 and TRBJ1-1; no clear D gene. Germline assignment: CDR1 SGHDT and CDR2 YYEEEE. Trimming removed 4 bases from V and 0 bases from J, with 10 bases in between. The CDR3 has 14 residues. CDR3 nucleotides: TGTGCCAGCAGCCCGATTGCGCTGAACACTGAAGCTTTCTTT. Translating it yields CASSPIALNTEAFF.

This clonotype was recorded many times. This chain joins TRBV3-1 and TRBJ1-5; D gene ambiguous. V lost 3 bases and J lost 1, with 10 bases in between. Germline loops: CDR1 LGHDT, CDR2 YNNKEL (reference sequence). This CDR3 contains 15 residues. The CDR3, as DNA: TGTGCCAGCAGCCATTCGGGTTGGAGCAATCAGCCCCAGCATTTT. Translating it yields CASSHSGWSNQPQHF.

In this sample, this clonotype turned up a few times. V usage is TRBV29-1 and J usage is TRBJ2-7; TRBD1 matches at 8 bases. Germline CDR1 and CDR2: SQVTM and ANQGSEA. The CDR3 contains 13 residues. Trimming removed 4 bases from V and 5 bases from J; junction bases left unmatched: 7. DNA for the CDR3: TGCAGCGTTGCTTCCGGACAGGGAGACGAGCAGTACTTC. It is translated as CSVASGQGDEQYF.

The V call is TRBV20-1, the J call TRBJ1-3; 7 bases are a match to TRBD1. From germline, CDR1 is DFQATT and CDR2 SNEGSKA (reference sequence). V gave up 6 bases and J gave up 4 bases; unmatched junction bases: 6. CDR3 length equals 13 residues. Here the CDR3 reads CSAQGMSGNTIYF. The DNA of the CDR3 is TGCAGTGCACAGGGGATGTCAGGAAACACCATATATTTT.

J is TRBJ2-5 and V is TRBV15; D may correspond to TRBD1 or TRBD2 (5 bases each). Trimming cost V 4 bases and J 1 base, with 10 bases left between them. Looked up from germline, CDR1 is LNHNV and CDR2 is YYDKDF (reference sequence). This CDR3 is 14 amino acids long. The chain's CDR3 is CATSTGDGQETQYF. CDR3 sequence (DNA): TGTGCCACCAGCACCGGGGACGGCCAAGAGACCCAGTACTTC.

This clonotype was observed many times. This sequence joins TRBV7-8 and TRBJ1-1, with D unresolved. Germline CDR1 and CDR2: SGHVS and FQNEAQ. V was shortened by 3 bases and J by 0 bases, with 14 bases between the two germline ends. The length of the CDR3 is 16 residues. As DNA, the CDR3 is TGTGCCAGCAGCTTCAAATCAGCTACCATGAACACTGAAGCTTTCTTT. Translated: CASSFKSATMNTEAFF.

The rearrangement joins TRBV20-1 to TRBJ2-7; TRBD1 is a possible D gene (6 bases). CDR1 is DFQATT and CDR2 is SNEGSKA in the germline V gene (reference sequence). Trimming took off 0 bases at V and 0 bases at J, with 12 bases between the two ends. The CDR3 covers 15 residues. CDR3 protein: CSARDPRQVSYEQYF. The CDR3 coding sequence is TGCAGTGCTAGAGATCCTAGACAGGTCTCCTACGAGCAGTACTTC.